This T cell receptor (beta chain) was identified during a study of cytomegalovirus exposure and HLA in healthy donors. Findings and caveats of the study: It was reported that TCR beta sequences correctly inferred the HLA-A and HLA-B alleles for most subjects. The listing of 150 or so TCR beta chains classed them as cytomegalovirus-associated.

The primer mix had 60 Vbeta and 13 Jbeta primers. The data were produced by immunoSEQ multiplex PCR, yet TCRdb's version contains in-frame clones alone and is incomplete. The sample records 110,000 to 150,000 clones, roughly 80% being singletons. Worth noting for this clone: Its matching antigen is unknown.

This clonotype originated in a man aged 40-49 years in good health and CMV-seronegative. The sequencing sample was made of PBMCs.

The DNA for the CDR3 is TGTGCCAGCAGCTTACAGGGAGACGGTAGCTCCTACGAGCAGTACTTC. Residues: CASSLQGDGSSYEQYF. The J gene is TRBJ2-7, the V gene TRBV5-7, with D tentatively TRBD1 (6 bases). TRBV5-7 carries the ORF label, with uncertain function. V lost 2 bases to trimming and J lost 0 bases, with 15 bases between them. The CDR3 length is 16 residues.